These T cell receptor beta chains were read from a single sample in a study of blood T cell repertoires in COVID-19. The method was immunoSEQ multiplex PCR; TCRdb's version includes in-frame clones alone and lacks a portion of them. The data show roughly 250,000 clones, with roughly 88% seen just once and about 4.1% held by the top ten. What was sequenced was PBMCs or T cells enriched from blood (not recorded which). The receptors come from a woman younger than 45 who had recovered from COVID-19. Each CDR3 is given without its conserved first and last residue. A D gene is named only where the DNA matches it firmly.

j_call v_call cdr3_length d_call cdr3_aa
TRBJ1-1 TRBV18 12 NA ASSTGVGRIEAF
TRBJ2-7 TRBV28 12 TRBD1 ASSTGGATYEQY
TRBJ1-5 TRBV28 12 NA ASILQGTNQPQH
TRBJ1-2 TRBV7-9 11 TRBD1 ASSLQGALGYT
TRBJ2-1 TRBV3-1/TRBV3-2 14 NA ASSQAWTHSYNEQF
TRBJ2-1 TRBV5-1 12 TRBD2 ASSPPGTSNEQF
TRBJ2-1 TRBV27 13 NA ASSLFAGARDEQF
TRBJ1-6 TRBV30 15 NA AWSVPFRLGGNSPLH
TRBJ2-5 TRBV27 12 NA ASSSQGLGETQY
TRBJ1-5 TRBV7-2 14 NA ASSLAPGQGNQPQH
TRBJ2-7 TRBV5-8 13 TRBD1 ASSFSGTVTYEQY
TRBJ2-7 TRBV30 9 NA AWSGQGIEY
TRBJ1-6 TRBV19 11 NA ASSIAAGSPLH
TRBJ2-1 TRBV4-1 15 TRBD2 ASSQVGGGGSYNEQF
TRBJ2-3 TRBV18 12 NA ASSPDTRTDTQY